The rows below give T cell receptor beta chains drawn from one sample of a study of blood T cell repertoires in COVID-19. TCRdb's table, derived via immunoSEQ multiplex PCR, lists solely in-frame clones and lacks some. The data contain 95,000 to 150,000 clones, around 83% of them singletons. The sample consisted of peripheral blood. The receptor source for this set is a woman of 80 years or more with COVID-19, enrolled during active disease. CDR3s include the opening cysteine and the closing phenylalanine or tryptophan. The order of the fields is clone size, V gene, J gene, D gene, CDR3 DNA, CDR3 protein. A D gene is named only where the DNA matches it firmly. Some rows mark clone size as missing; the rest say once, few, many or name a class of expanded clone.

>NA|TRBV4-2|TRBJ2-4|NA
TGTGCCAGCAGCCAAGATAAGGGGTACAAAAACATTCAGTACTTC
CASSQDKGYKNIQYF
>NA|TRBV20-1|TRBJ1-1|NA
TGCAGTGCTCCATTGAACACTGAAGCTTTCTTT
CSAPLNTEAFF
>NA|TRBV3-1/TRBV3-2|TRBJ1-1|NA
TGTGCCAGCAGCCTTACCACAGGGAACACTGAAGCTTTCTTT
CASSLTTGNTEAFF
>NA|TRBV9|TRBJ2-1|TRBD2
TGTGCCAGCAGCGTAGCAACAGCGGGAGTGGTTGATGAGCAGTTCTTC
CASSVATAGVVDEQFF
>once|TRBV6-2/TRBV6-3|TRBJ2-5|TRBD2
TGTGCCAGCAGTTACTACGGACTAGCCGGAGAGACCCAGTACTTC
CASSYYGLAGETQYF
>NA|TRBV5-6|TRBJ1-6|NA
TGTGCCAGCAGCCCGAGGCCCGAGTATAATTCACCCCTCCACTTT
CASSPRPEYNSPLHF
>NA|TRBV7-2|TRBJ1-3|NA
TGTGCCAGCAGCTTGAGTAAATTCGGAAACACCATATATTTT
CASSLSKFGNTIYF
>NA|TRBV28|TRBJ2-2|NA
TGTGCCAGCAGTTCCCAGGGGGGCCCTTGGGGGGAGCTGTTTTTT
CASSSQGGPWGELFF
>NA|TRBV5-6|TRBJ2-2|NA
TGTGCCAGCAGCTTGGTTGTAAGGGGTTCCGGGGAGCTGTTTTTT
CASSLVVRGSGELFF
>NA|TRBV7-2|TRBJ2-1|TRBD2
TGTGCCAGCAGCTACACCGGGACTAGCAGGGATGAGCAGTTCTTC
CASSYTGTSRDEQFF
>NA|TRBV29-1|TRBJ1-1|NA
TGCAGCGTTGAACCAGGGGCCACTGAAGCTTTCTTT
CSVEPGATEAFF
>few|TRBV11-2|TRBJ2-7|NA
TGTGCCAGCAGGTCCAAGCAGCGGACCTACGAGCAGTACTTC
CASRSKQRTYEQYF
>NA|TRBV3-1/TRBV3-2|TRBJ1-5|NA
TGTGCCAGCAGCCAAGGACAGAATCAGCCCCAGCATTTT
CASSQGQNQPQHF
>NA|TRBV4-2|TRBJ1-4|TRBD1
TGTGCCAGCAGCCAAGACCGGGGACAGGCAGAAAAACTGTTTTTT
CASSQDRGQAEKLFF
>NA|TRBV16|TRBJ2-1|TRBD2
TGTGCCAGCAGCCAATACTTCAGCGGGAGCTCCTACAATGAGCAGTTCTTC
CASSQYFSGSSYNEQFF
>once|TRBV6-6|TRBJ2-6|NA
TGTGCCAGCAGTCCTGCGGGCGTTCTCTCTGGGGCCAACGTCCTGACTTTC
CASSPAGVLSGANVLTF
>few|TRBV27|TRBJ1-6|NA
TGTGCCAGCAGTTTGGGCAGGGCGAATTCACCCCTCCACTTT
CASSLGRANSPLHF
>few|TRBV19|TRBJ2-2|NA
TGTGCCAGTCGAGACACCGGGGAGCTGTTTTTT
CASRDTGELFF
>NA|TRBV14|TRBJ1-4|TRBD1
TGTGCCAGCAGCCAAGACAGGGGGCGCAGTGAAAAACTGTTTTTT
CASSQDRGRSEKLFF
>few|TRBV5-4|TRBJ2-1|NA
TGTGCCAGCAGCTTAAACCGGGACTACAATGAGCAGTTCTTC
CASSLNRDYNEQFF
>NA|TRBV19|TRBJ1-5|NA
TGTGCCAGTAGTATCCGGCGGAGCAATCAGCCCCAGCATTTT
CASSIRRSNQPQHF
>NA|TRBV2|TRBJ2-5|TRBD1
TGTGCCAGCAGGACAGGGCTGGTAGAGACCCAGTACTTC
CASRTGLVETQYF
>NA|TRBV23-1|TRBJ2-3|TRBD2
TGCGCCAGGGCCGATTTGTATGGGACTAGCGGCTCCTGGACGCAGTATTTT
CARADLYGTSGSWTQYF
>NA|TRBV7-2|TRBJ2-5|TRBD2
TGTGCCAGCAGCTCGGGACTAGCGGGCGAGACCCAGTACTTC
CASSSGLAGETQYF
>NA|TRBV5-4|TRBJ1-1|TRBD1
TGTGCCAGCAGCTTCCCCGGGACAGGGGGGACTGAAGCTTTCTTT
CASSFPGTGGTEAFF